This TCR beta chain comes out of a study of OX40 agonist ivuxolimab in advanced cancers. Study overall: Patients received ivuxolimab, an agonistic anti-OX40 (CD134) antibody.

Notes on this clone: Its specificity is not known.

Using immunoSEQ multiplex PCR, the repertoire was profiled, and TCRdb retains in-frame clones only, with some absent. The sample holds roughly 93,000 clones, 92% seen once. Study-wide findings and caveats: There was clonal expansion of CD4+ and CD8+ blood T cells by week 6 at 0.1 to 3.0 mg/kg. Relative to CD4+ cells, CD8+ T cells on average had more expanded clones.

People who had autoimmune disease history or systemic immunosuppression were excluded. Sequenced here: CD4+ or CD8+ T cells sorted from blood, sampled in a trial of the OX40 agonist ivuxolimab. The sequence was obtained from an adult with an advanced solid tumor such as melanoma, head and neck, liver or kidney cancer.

The CDR3 nucleotides are TGTGCCTGGGGCAATAGCGCGGCCTACACCGGGGAGCTGTTTTTT. Residues: CAWGNSAAYTGELFF. V usage is TRBV30 and J usage is TRBJ2-2, with D possibly matching TRBD2 (5 bases). Between the trimmed V and J ends, which lost 5 bases and 3 bases, there was a span of 16 bases. Germline values: CDR1 GTSNPN, CDR2 SVGIG (reference sequence). The CDR3 sequence is 15 residues long.